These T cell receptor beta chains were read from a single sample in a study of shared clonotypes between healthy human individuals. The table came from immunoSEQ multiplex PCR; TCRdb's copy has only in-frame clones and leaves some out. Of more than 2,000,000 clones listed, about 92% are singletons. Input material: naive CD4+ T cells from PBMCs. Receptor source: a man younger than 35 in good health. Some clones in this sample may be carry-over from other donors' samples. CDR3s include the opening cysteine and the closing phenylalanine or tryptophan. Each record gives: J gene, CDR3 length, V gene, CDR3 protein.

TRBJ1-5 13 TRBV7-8 CASSRAGFGPQHF
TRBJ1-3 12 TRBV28 CASSLFGNTIYF
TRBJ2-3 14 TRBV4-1 CASSQALWADTQYF
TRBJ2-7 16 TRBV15 CATSRGNYRGPYEQYF
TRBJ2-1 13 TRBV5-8 CASSLKGRHRQFF
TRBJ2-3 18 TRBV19 CASSTTSGAFSGTDTQYF
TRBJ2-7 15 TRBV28 CASTELTATSYEQYF
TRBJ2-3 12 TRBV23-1 CASNRSTDTQYF
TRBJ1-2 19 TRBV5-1 CASSTETGTGGAQLGGYTF
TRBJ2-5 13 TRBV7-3 CASSLFGTETQYF
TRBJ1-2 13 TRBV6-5 CASSFGTGGLYTF
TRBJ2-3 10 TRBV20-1 CSVGRDTQYF
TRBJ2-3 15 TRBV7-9 CASTPPGRGTDTQYF
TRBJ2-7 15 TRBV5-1 CASSQTTGAIYEQYF
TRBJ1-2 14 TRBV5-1 CASSLDRGAGGYTF
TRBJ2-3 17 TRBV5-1 CASSLDGQGASTDTQYF
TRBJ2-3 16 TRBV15 CATSRGLAGSTDTQYF
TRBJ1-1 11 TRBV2 CASSADTEAFF
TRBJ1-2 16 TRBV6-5 CASSYSRNRGVYGYTF
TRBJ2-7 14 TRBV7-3 CASSLGAPSYEQYF
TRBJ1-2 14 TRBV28 CASSLGPEIYGYTF
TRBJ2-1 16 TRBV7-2 CASSLWTSGTYNEQFF
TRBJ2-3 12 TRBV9 CASSGETDTQYF
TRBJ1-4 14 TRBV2 CASSPKGLGEKLFF
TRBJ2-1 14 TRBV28 CASSFPPGPYEQFF
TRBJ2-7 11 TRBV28 CASSSKYEQYF
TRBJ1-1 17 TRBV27 CASSRATGPIGSTEAFF
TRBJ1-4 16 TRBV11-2 CASSLGQAGIYGKLFF
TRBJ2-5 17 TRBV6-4 CASSGALREGPQETQYF
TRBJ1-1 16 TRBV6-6 CASTDQLGPGAAEAFF
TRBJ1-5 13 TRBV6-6 CASLYRENQPQHF
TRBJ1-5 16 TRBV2 CASRVDRAYSNQPQHF
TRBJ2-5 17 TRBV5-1 CASSGSRSGVVWETQYF
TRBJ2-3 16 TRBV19 CASSIAFGPSTDTQYF
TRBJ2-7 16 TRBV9 CASSEGSQWASYEQYF
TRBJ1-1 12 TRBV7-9 CASSSSNTEAFF
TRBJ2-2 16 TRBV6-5 CASSYVHQGRGGELFF
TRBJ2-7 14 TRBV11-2 CASSLSTTSYEQYF
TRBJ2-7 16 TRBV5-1 CASSLGGTGGPYEQYF
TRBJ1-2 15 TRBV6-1 CASSDPSQTEYGYTF
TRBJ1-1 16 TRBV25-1 CASSGFNRGLNTEAFF
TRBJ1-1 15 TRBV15 CATSRDWAGNTEAFF
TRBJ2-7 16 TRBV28 CASSLGTGTGSYEQYF
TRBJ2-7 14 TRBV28 CASREGGSSYEQYF
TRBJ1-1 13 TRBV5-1 CASSLGTVAEAFF
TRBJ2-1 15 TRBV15 CATSRVGDLYNEQFF
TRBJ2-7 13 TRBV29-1 CSVGTSGRSRQYF
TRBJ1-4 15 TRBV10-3 CAISESLGTNEKLFF
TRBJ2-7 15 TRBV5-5 CASSPLLAGVYEQYF
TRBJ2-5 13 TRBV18 CASSPAAGETQYF
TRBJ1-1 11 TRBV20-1 CSASYRSEAFF
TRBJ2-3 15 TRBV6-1 CASSESGVGTDTQYF
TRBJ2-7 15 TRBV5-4 CASSAGQTPPYEQYF
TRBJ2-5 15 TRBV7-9 CASSLRRQSQETQYF
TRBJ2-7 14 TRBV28 CASSVGGRPYEQYF